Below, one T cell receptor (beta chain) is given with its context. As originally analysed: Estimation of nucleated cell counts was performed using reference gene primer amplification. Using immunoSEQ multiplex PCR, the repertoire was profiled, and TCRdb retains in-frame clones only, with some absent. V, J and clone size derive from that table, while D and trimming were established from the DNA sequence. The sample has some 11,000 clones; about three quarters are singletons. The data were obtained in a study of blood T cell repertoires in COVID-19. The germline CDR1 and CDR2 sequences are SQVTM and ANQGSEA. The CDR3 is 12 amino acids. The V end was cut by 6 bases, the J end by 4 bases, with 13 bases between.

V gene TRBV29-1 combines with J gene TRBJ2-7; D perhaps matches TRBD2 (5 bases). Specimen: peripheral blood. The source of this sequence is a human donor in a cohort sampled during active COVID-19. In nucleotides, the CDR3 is TGCAGCGTCCCGGGAATTGGGTACGAGCAGTACTTC. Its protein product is CSVPGIGYEQYF.